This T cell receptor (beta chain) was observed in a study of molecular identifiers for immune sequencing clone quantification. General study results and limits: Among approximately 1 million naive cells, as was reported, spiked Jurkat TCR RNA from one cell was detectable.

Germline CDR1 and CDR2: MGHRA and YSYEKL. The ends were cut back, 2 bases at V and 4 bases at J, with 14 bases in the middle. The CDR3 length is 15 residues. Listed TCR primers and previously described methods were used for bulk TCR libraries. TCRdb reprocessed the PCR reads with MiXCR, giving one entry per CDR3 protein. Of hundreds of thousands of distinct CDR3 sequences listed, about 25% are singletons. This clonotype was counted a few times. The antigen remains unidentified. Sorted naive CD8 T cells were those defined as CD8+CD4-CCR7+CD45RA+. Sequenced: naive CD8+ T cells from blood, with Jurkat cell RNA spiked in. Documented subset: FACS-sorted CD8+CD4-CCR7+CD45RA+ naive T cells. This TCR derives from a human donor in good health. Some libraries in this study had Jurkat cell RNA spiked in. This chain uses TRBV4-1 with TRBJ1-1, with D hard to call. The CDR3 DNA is TGCGCCAGCAGCCAAAAATCACGAGCGAGCACTGAAGCTTTCTTT. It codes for CASSQKSRASTEAFF.